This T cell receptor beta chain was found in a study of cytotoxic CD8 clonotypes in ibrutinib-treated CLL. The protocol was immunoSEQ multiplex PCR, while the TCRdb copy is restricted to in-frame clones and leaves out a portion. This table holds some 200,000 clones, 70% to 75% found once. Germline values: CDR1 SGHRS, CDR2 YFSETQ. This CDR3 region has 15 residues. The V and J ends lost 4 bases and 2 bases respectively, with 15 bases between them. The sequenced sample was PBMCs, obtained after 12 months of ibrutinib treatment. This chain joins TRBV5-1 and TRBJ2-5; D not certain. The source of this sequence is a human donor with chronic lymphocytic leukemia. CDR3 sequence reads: CASSPSRGRQETQYF. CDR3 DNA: TGCGCCAGCAGCCCCTCCCGAGGCAGACAAGAGACCCAGTACTTC.